This entry lists 28 T cell receptor beta chains sequenced from one sample in a study of T-cell memory formation after mild COVID-19. Each CDR3 protein is one row after TCRdb ran MiXCR on the 5' RACE reads. The table lists about 400,000 distinct CDR3 sequences, 20% to 30% of them singletons. Sequences were obtained from PBMCs or a T cell subset sorted from them (not recorded which). The receptors derive from an adult woman who had mild COVID-19 (a few samples of this study predate the infection). Cell type and time point are not known.

V gene TRBV19 combines with J gene TRBJ2-1, with D possibly being TRBD2 (7 bases). The CDR3 contains 11 residues. Trimming left V 6 bases short and J 15 bases short, with 15 bases between. CDR1 is LNHDA and CDR2 is SQIVND in the germline V gene (reference sequence). The DNA for the CDR3 is TGTGCCAGTAGACGGGGGGCAGAGGGGTTCTTC. This codes for CASRRGAEGFF.

This clonotype has ten or more counts. V and J are TRBV20-1 and TRBJ1-2; a weak D match, TRBD1 (6 bases). The CDR3 has 14 amino acids. The germline V gene encodes CDR1 DFQATT and CDR2 SNEGSKA (reference sequence). Between the trimmed V and J ends, which lost 3 bases and 5 bases, there was a span of 16 bases. CDR3 nucleotides: TGCAGTGCTAGTACAGGGTCGCCCCAATATGGCTACACCTTC. Translating it yields CSASTGSPQYGYTF.

The chain combines TRBV10-3 with TRBJ2-5; maybe TRBD1 (6 bases). The germline V gene encodes CDR1 ENHRY and CDR2 SYGVKD. With 2 bases removed from V and 6 bases from J, the gap between germline ends came to 22 bases. The CDR3 totals 17 residues. As DNA, the CDR3 is TGTGCCATCAGTGAGCCTAAGGGGGATAGGGTTTCGAAGACCCAGTACTTC. Translation gives CAISEPKGDRVSKTQYF.

This clonotype came up a few times. The rearrangement uses TRBV10-3 and TRBJ2-7, with 8 bases matching TRBD2. From germline, CDR1 is ENHRY and CDR2 SYGVKD. V shed 3 bases and J 1 base; nucleotides not matched to a gene: 5. This CDR3 is 15 amino acids long. CDR3 nucleotides: TGTGCCATCAGTGAATCGACTAGCGTTTCCTACGAGCAGTACTTC. Encoded protein: CAISESTSVSYEQYF.

J is TRBJ1-6 and V is TRBV7-6; 7 nucleotides agree with TRBD1. The CDR3 is made up of 14 amino acids. J lost 5 bases, V lost 3 bases, and 1 base had no gene match. CDR1 is SGHVS, CDR2 FNYEAQ, per germline. CDR3 DNA sequence: TGTGCCAGCAGCTTTGGGACAGATAATTCACCCCTCCACTTT. Translation: CASSFGTDNSPLHF. The variable domain in full, completed from reference TRBV7-6 and TRBJ1-6, reads GAGVSQSPRYKVTKRGQDVALRCDPISGHVSLYWYRQALGQGPEFLTYFNYEAQQDKSGLPNDRFSAERPEGSISTLTIQRTEQRDSAMYRCASSFGTDNSPLHFGNGTRLTVT.

This clonotype has at least ten counts. The gene calls are TRBV6-6 and TRBJ1-6; 9 positions agree with TRBD1. The germline CDR1 and CDR2 sequences are MNHNY and SVGAGI (reference sequence). This CDR3 has 15 amino acids. J was trimmed by 9 bases and V by 6 bases; bases with no gene match: 9. The chain's CDR3 is CASRGRTGDISPLHF. In DNA, the CDR3 is TGTGCCAGCAGAGGGAGGACAGGGGATATTTCACCCCTCCACTTT.

This clonotype was observed a handful of times. This chain uses TRBV9 with TRBJ2-3, with D maybe TRBD2 (6 bases). The V end lost 3 bases, the J end lost 0 bases, and 14 bases lay between the germline ends. The CDR3 extends over 16 amino acids. Germline-derived CDR1 and CDR2 are SGDLS and YYNGEE. This CDR3 reads CASSGTGLASTDTQYF. Written as DNA, the CDR3 is TGTGCCAGCAGCGGTACGGGGCTAGCGAGCACAGATACGCAGTATTTT.

This clonotype was detected a few times. The V gene is TRBV5-1, the J gene TRBJ2-5, with D uncertain. Germline CDR1 is SGHRS and CDR2 is YFSETQ. The CDR3 has 16 residues. V was clipped by 0 bases and J by 2 bases, with 14 bases between them. CDR3 amino acids: CASSLASFTDQETQYF. The DNA of the CDR3 is TGCGCCAGCAGCTTGGCCAGTTTCACGGATCAAGAGACCCAGTACTTC.

This chain connects TRBV5-1 to TRBJ2-2; D may be TRBD1 (6 bases). The CDR3 spans 15 residues. V lost 6 bases, J lost 5 bases, and 17 bases lay in between. Germline loops: CDR1 SGHRS, CDR2 YFSETQ. Written as DNA, the CDR3 is TGCGCCAGCACCCCCACGGGACAAATAACCGGGGAGCTGTTTTTT. Residues: CASTPTGQITGELFF.

This clonotype was counted only a few times. This chain links TRBV6-2 or TRBV6-3 with TRBJ1-1; 8 bases are a match to TRBD1. The CDR3 length is 18 residues. CDR1 and CDR2 from the germline V gene are MNHEY and SVGEGT. The ends lost 2 bases at V and 1 base at J; junction bases unmatched: 12. The CDR3: CASSYAGQVTPRNTEAFF. Written as DNA, the CDR3 is TGTGCCAGCAGTTACGCGGGACAGGTTACTCCCCGGAACACTGAAGCTTTCTTT.

Here the CDR3 DNA reads TGCAGCGCGGCGGGCTTAGCCAAAAACATTCAGTACTTC. This encodes CSAAGLAKNIQYF. The chain has TRBV29-1 and TRBJ2-4, with D possibly TRBD2 on 5 matching bases. The CDR3 contains 13 residues. Deletions cut 7 bases from V and 0 bases from J, with 10 bases between. The germline CDR1 and CDR2 sequences are SQVTM and ANQGSEA. Complete variable domain (other parts from reference TRBV29-1 and TRBJ2-4): SAVISQKPSRDICQRGTSLTIQCQVDSQVTMMFWYRQQPGQSLTLIATANQGSEATYESGFVIDKFPISRPNLTFSTLTVSNMSPEDSSIYLCSAAGLAKNIQYFGAGTRLSVL.

This clonotype was detected many times. The gene calls are TRBV20-1 and TRBJ1-2; D possibly corresponds to TRBD1 (6 bases). With 1 base removed from V and 6 bases from J, the gap between germline ends came to 9 bases. CDR3 length equals 12 residues. In germline, CDR1 is DFQATT, CDR2 SNEGSKA (reference sequence). The CDR3 DNA reads TGCAGTGCTAGAGTCCCAGGGGATGGCTACACCTTC. It encodes CSARVPGDGYTF.

This chain links TRBV10-3 with TRBJ1-1; D unclear. The CDR3 sequence is 12 residues long. Germline lookup yields CDR1 ENHRY and CDR2 SYGVKD. V shed 9 bases and J shed 8 bases, with 16 bases lying between them. Here the CDR3 DNA reads TGTGCCATGAGAACAACAGCTACAGAAGCTTTCTTT. This encodes CAMRTTATEAFF.

The chain carries TRBV7-2 and TRBJ2-3; no reliable D call. Germline values: CDR1 SGHTA, CDR2 FQGNSA. The ends were cut back, 8 bases at V and 4 bases at J, with 13 bases in the middle. CDR3 length: 13 residues. The CDR3 DNA reads as TGTGCCAGCCGTGGGTGGGTGTCAGATACGCAGTATTTT. This translates into CASRGWVSDTQYF.

The V and J genes are TRBV2 and TRBJ2-5; 9 nucleotides align to TRBD2. Germline assignment: CDR1 SNHLY and CDR2 FYNNEI. The length of the CDR3 is 15 residues. V shed 2 bases, J shed 4 bases, and the junction held 5 bases outside the gene matches. In DNA form, the CDR3 reads TGTGCCAGCAGTGAAAGACTAGCGGACAGAGAGACCCAGTACTTC. Its translation is CASSERLADRETQYF.

The V and J genes are TRBV5-1 and TRBJ1-1; 9 nucleotides agree with TRBD1. Germline V lookup: CDR1 SGHRS, CDR2 YFSETQ. The length of the CDR3 is 17 residues. V lost 4 bases and J lost 4; bases outside the gene matches: 14. CDR3 sequence: CASSPQGDRVVGTEAFF. The CDR3 DNA sequence: TGCGCCAGCAGCCCCCAGGGGGACAGGGTAGTCGGCACTGAAGCTTTCTTT.

The V call is TRBV5-4, the J call TRBJ2-5; 10 bases agree with TRBD2. Germline V gene lookup returns CDR1 SGHNT and CDR2 YYREEE (reference sequence). This CDR3 has 16 amino acids. V shed 4 bases, J shed 5 bases, and the junction held 11 bases outside the gene matches. The CDR3, as DNA: TGTGCCAGCAGCCCGCCTAGCGGGAGTGTAGGCGAGACCCAGTACTTC. Amino acids: CASSPPSGSVGETQYF.

This clonotype was seen more than once but under ten times. The chain links TRBV12-3 or TRBV12-4 to TRBJ1-2; 8 bases agree with TRBD1. This CDR3 comprises 14 residues. The V gene end was trimmed by 5 bases and the J gene end by 0 bases; junction bases not matched to a gene: 2. For the CDR3, the DNA is TGTGCCAGCAGTCGGACAGGGCCTAACTATGGCTACACCTTC. Translating it yields CASSRTGPNYGYTF.

This clonotype was seen only a few times. The rearrangement uses TRBV12-3 or TRBV12-4 and TRBJ1-2, with D possibly matching TRBD1 (5 bases). Trimming removed 6 bases at V and 8 bases at J, with 19 bases between. This CDR3 is built from 14 residues. The CDR3 is CASSLRRAFDGYTF. In nucleotides, the CDR3 is TGTGCCAGCAGCCTTCGCAGGGCATTTGACGGCTACACCTTC.

The chain uses TRBV12-3 or TRBV12-4 and TRBJ2-7; 11 bases map to TRBD2. The CDR3 covers 18 residues. The junction had 13 bases not matched to a gene; V was cut back by 4 bases and J by 2 bases. Written as DNA, the CDR3 is TGTGCCAGCAGTTCCGCCGGGTTCGGTAGCGGGAGGGCCTACGAGCAGTACTTC. Translation: CASSSAGFGSGRAYEQYF.

V gene TRBV7-3 combines with J gene TRBJ2-5, with a tentative D call TRBD2 (7 bases). Trimming cost V 6 bases and J 7 bases, with 15 bases left between them. CDR3 length: 13 residues. Germline lookup yields CDR1 SGHTA and CDR2 FQGTGA. CDR3 loop: CASREHGGATQYF. CDR3 DNA: TGTGCCAGCAGGGAACATGGGGGGGCGACCCAGTACTTC. Variable domain in full (rest from reference TRBV7-3 and TRBJ2-5): GAGVSQTPSNKVTEKGKYVELRCDPISGHTALYWYRQSLGQGPEFLIYFQGTGAADDSGLPNDRFFAVRPEGSVSTLKIQRTERGDSAVYLCASREHGGATQYFGPGTRLLVL.

This clonotype occurred a few times. This chain uses TRBV7-9 with TRBJ1-6, with a weak D call TRBD1 (5 bases). Deletions cut 1 base from V and 7 bases from J, with 11 bases between. Germline V gene lookup returns CDR1 SEHNR and CDR2 FQNEAQ (reference sequence). This CDR3 is built from 15 residues. This CDR3 reads CASSLGAGQNSPLHF. CDR3 coding DNA: TGTGCCAGCAGCTTAGGAGCAGGGCAAAATTCACCCCTCCACTTT.

This clonotype was picked up a small number of times. The chain has TRBV18 and TRBJ2-3; 9 nucleotides match TRBD1. This CDR3 is 16 amino acids long. Trimming cost V 2 bases and J 4 bases; bases outside gene matches: 7. Germline lookup yields CDR1 KGHSH and CDR2 LQKENI. CDR3 amino acids: CASSPAGRQGADTQYF. The CDR3 DNA is TGTGCCAGCTCACCAGCAGGGAGACAGGGGGCAGATACGCAGTATTTT.

The chain uses TRBV12-3 or TRBV12-4 and TRBJ1-2; D possibly corresponds to TRBD1 (5 bases). The CDR3 is made up of 14 amino acids. Trimming took off 7 bases at V and 1 base at J, with 13 bases between the two ends. CDR3 region: CASTSGLVNYGYTF. CDR3 nucleotide sequence: TGTGCCAGCACCTCGGGACTCGTTAACTATGGCTACACCTTC.

V gene TRBV7-9 combines with J gene TRBJ2-7; no firm D call. Germline CDR1 and CDR2: SEHNR and FQNEAQ (reference sequence). The CDR3 runs to 13 residues. V lost 1 base and J lost 2, with 6 bases in between. CDR3: CASSLDKPYEQYF. CDR3 nucleotides: TGTGCCAGCAGCTTAGACAAGCCCTACGAGCAGTACTTC.

The V and J genes are TRBV12-1 and TRBJ2-7. TRBV12-1 is flagged as a pseudogene. This CDR3 has 16 residues. CDR3 DNA: TGTGCCAGCAGCCCGAGTAGGAGCGGGAGGCCCTACGAGCAGTACTTC. Translation: CASSPSRSGRPYEQYF.

As DNA, the CDR3 is TGTGCCAGCAGCTTAGAACCAGGGAACGAGCAGTACTTC. Translation gives CASSLEPGNEQYF. V usage is TRBV11-2 and J usage is TRBJ2-7; a possible D gene is TRBD1 (5 bases). The CDR3 has 13 amino acids. In germline, CDR1 is SGHAT, CDR2 FQNNGV. V was clipped by 0 bases and J by 5 bases, with 8 bases between them.

V and J are TRBV5-1 and TRBJ2-3; D is tentatively TRBD1 or TRBD2 (5 bases each). Germline V gene data show CDR1 as SGHRS and CDR2 as YFSETQ. CDR3 size: 15 residues. Trimming took off 2 bases at V and 0 bases at J, with 10 bases between the two ends. The CDR3: CASSFRESSTDTQYF. The CDR3 bases are TGCGCCAGCAGCTTCAGGGAGTCTAGCACAGATACGCAGTATTTT.